Listed below are T cell receptor beta chains from one sample, sequenced in a study of T cell responses to AZD1222 COVID-19 vaccine. Method: immunoSEQ multiplex PCR; TCRdb's copy keeps in-frame clones and lacks some. The profile shows around 130,000 clones, under 95% of them singletons. The sample was peripheral blood, taken on day 0 of AZD1222 vaccination. All receptors derive from an adult in good health. The CDR3 runs from the conserved cysteine through the conserved F or W. A D gene is named only where the DNA matches it firmly. Only part of the rows carry a size: once, few, many, or a class if the clone is expanded.

v_call,clone_size,d_call,j_call,cdr3_nt,cdr3_aa
TRBV24-1,.,.,TRBJ2-7,TGTGCCACCAGTGATCCCCTTAGGGGAGCTTACGAGCAGTACTTC,CATSDPLRGAYEQYF
TRBV9,.,TRBD2,TRBJ2-1,TGTGCCAGCAGCTCGAGGGGACTAGCGGGAGGTGAGCAGTTCTTC,CASSSRGLAGGEQFF
TRBV28,.,TRBD1,TRBJ2-7,TGTGCCAGCAGCCCGGGACAGCTCTACGAGCAGTACTTC,CASSPGQLYEQYF
TRBV15,.,.,TRBJ1-2,TGTGCCACCAGCAGAGCAACGGCGCACTATGGCTACACCTTC,CATSRATAHYGYTF
TRBV9,.,.,TRBJ1-1,TGTGCCAGCAGCGTAGGATCGCAGACTGAAGCTTTCTTT,CASSVGSQTEAFF
TRBV11-2,.,.,TRBJ1-5,TGTGCCAGCAGCAAAGCTAGCAATCAGCCCCAGCATTTT,CASSKASNQPQHF
TRBV27,.,.,TRBJ1-2,TGTGCCAGCAACCCGGGGAGGGGGGGCAACTATGGCTACACCTTC,CASNPGRGGNYGYTF
TRBV24-1,once,.,TRBJ1-3,TGTGCCACCAGGTTGGGCTCTGGAAACACCATATATTTT,CATRLGSGNTIYF
TRBV6-5,.,.,TRBJ2-3,TGTGCCAGCAAGTATCTTAACACAGATACGCAGTATTTT,CASKYLNTDTQYF
TRBV6-5,.,.,TRBJ1-5,TGTGCCAGCAGTTACTCCTCGACAGGTAGCAATCAGCCCCAGCATTTT,CASSYSSTGSNQPQHF
TRBV19,.,TRBD2,TRBJ2-3,TGTGCCAGTATGAGCGGGATACGGAGCACAGATACGCAGTATTTT,CASMSGIRSTDTQYF
TRBV30,.,.,TRBJ1-1,TGTGCCTGGACAGGAGCGAACACTGAAGCTTTCTTT,CAWTGANTEAFF
TRBV27,.,TRBD2,TRBJ2-7,TGTGCCAGCACGGCTAGCGGGAGCCACGAGCAGTACTTC,CASTASGSHEQYF
TRBV7-3,.,TRBD1,TRBJ1-6,TGTGCCAGCAGCACAGGGGGCGCAGATTCACCCCTCCACTTT,CASSTGGADSPLHF
TRBV10-3,.,.,TRBJ1-5,TGTGCCATCAGGGCGTATGAGGACAGAGATCAGCCCCAGCATTTT,CAIRAYEDRDQPQHF
TRBV12-3/TRBV12-4,.,.,TRBJ1-1,TGTGCCAGCAAGAGACAGTTGAACACTGAAGCTTTCTTT,CASKRQLNTEAFF
TRBV6-5,.,.,TRBJ1-5,TGTGCCAGCAGACCTACGGGTGGCAATCAGCCCCAGCATTTT,CASRPTGGNQPQHF
TRBV6-2/TRBV6-3,.,.,TRBJ1-1,TGTGCCAGCAGTTACCAATGGACCGAGTTAGTTACGGACACTGAAGCTTTCTTT,CASSYQWTELVTDTEAFF
TRBV7-8,.,.,TRBJ2-5,TGTGCCAGCAGCTTAGCCAGGGTAGAGACCCAGTACTTC,CASSLARVETQYF
TRBV18,.,TRBD1,TRBJ2-2,TGTGCCAGCTCACCAGGGACAGGCGTCGCCGGGGAGCTGTTTTTT,CASSPGTGVAGELFF
TRBV25-1,.,.,TRBJ2-1,TGTGCCAGCAGTTCAGGTGATGAGCAGTTCTTC,CASSSGDEQFF
TRBV18,.,.,TRBJ2-2,TGTGCCAGCTCACCCGACACCGGGGAGCTGTTTTTT,CASSPDTGELFF